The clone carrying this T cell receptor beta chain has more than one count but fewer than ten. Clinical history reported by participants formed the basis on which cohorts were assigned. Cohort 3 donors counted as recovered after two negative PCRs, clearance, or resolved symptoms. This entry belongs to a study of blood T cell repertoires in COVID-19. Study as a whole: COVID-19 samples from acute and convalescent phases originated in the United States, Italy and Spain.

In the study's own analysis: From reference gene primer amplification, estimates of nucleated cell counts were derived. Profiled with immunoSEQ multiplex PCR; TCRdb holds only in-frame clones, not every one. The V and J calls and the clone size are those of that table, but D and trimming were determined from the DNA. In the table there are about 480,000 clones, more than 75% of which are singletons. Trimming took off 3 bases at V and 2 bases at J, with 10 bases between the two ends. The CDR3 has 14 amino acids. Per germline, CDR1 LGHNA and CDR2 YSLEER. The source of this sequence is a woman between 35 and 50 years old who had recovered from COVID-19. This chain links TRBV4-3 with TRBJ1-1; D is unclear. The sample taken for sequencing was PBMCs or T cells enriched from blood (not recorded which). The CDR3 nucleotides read TGCGCCAGCAGCCAGGGCGTGGATAACACTGAAGCTTTCTTT. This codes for CASSQGVDNTEAFF.